The T cell receptor (beta chain) under discussion was sequenced for a study of tissue T cells after allogeneic stem cell transplantation. Clones were sequenced by immunoSEQ multiplex PCR, and TCRdb holds only the in-frame ones, with some missing. The sample shows more than 7,500 clones, approximately 64% of them seen only once. The CDR3 has 14 residues. CDR1 and CDR2 from the germline V gene are MNHEY and SVGEGT. V shed 5 bases, J shed 6 bases, and the junction held 9 bases outside the gene matches. This chain joins TRBV6-2 or TRBV6-3 and TRBJ2-7; 8 bases line up with TRBD2. This specimen was tissue from the ileum, taken at autopsy. This sequence was found in a woman aged 18 to 55 with breast cancer. This CDR3 is CASSPGGAVSEQYF. The CDR3 coding sequence is TGTGCCAGCAGTCCCGGGGGGGCGGTTTCCGAGCAGTACTTC.